This T cell receptor (beta chain) was identified in a study of post-analysis software for immune sequencing data. Broader study findings: Four or five TRBV segments were more frequent in patients than controls; TRBV5-6, TRBV5-1 and TRBV20-1 belonged to this group. Among multiple sclerosis patients, normalized Chao1 diversity was significantly below that of controls.

The CDR3 is made up of 14 amino acids. Trimming cost V 4 bases and J 5 bases; bases outside gene matches: 6. Per germline, CDR1 SGHTA and CDR2 FQGNSA. Included in the TCR beta cDNA libraries were unique molecular identifiers. Between roughly 0.9 and 11 million T cells gave rise to roughly 0.5 million cDNA molecules. TCRdb re-called the PCR reads with MiXCR, one entry per CDR3 protein. In the table there are approximately 690,000 distinct CDR3 sequences, approximately 60% of which are singletons. This clonotype occurred a few times. Its antigen is as yet unknown. The sample taken for sequencing was blood. The receptor was derived from a girl under 10 years old with multiple sclerosis. This rearrangement joins TRBV7-2 to TRBJ2-3, with 7 bases fitting TRBD2. CDR3 DNA: TGTGCCAGCAGCTACCGGGACTATGAAGATACGCAGTATTTT. Protein: CASSYRDYEDTQYF. Full variable domain (remainder filled in from reference TRBV7-2 and TRBJ2-3): GAGVSQSPSNKVTEKGKDVELRCDPISGHTALYWYRQSLGQGLEFLIYFQGNSAPDKSGLPSDRFSAERTGGSVSTLTIQRTQQEDSAVYLCASSYRDYEDTQYFGPGTRLTVL.